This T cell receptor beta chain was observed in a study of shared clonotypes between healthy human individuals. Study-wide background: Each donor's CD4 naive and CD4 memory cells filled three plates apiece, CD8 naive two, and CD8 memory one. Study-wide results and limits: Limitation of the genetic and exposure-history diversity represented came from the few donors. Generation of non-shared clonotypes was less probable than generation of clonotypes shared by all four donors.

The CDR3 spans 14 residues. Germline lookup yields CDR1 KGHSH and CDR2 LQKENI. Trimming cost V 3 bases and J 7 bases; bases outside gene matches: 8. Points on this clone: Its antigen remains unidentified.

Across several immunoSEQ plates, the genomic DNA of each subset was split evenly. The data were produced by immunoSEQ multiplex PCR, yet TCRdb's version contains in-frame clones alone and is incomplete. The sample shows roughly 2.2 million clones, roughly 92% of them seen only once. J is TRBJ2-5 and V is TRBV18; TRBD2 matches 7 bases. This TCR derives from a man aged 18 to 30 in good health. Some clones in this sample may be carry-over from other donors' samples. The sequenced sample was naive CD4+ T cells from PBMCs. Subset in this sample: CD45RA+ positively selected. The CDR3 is CASSPGTGGGTQYF. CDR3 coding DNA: TGTGCCAGCTCACCCGGAACGGGAGGAGGGACCCAGTACTTC.